This record looks at one T cell receptor (beta chain) sequence and its context. No antigen is known for it. These data are taken from a study of siplizumab effects on memory and regulatory T cells. Study outcomes and limitations: Proliferating Tregs' suppressive function in siplizumab cultures went unconfirmed. An assignable phenotype, naive or memory, was missing from roughly 78-96% of proliferating CD4+ or CD8+ clones.

The length of the CDR3 is 17 residues. Germline CDR1 MNHEY, CDR2 SMNVEV (reference sequence). V lost 2 bases, J lost 10 bases, and 21 bases lay in between. This table comes from immunoSEQ multiplex PCR, and its TCRdb copy is limited to in-frame clones, with some not included. The sample contains approximately 98,000 clones, about 94% of which appear only once. What was sequenced was non-Treg CD4+ T cells sorted from blood. The chain combines TRBV27 with TRBJ1-6; the D gene is possibly TRBD1 (5 bases). This TCR came from a human donor in good health. The CDR3 protein is CASSLTGSRGWESPLHF. For the CDR3, the DNA is TGTGCCAGCAGTTTAACCGGATCTCGGGGGTGGGAATCACCCCTCCACTTT.